These 16 T cell receptor beta chains came from one sample sequenced in a study of cytotoxic CD8 clonotypes in ibrutinib-treated CLL. The assay was immunoSEQ multiplex PCR, and TCRdb's table has in-frame clones only and misses some. The sample includes some 350,000 clones, roughly 67% of them seen just once. This specimen was PBMCs, taken after 36 months of ibrutinib treatment. These receptors were collected from a human donor with chronic lymphocytic leukemia.

Only a few counts were recorded for this clone. This rearrangement joins TRBV7-3 to TRBJ2-1; D is unclear. The length of the CDR3 is 15 residues. CDR1 is SGHTA and CDR2 is FQGTGA in the germline V gene. V lost 5 bases, J lost 0 bases, and 11 bases lay in between. CDR3 nucleotides: TGTGCCAGCAGCCCGTCACTGTACTCCTACAATGAGCAGTTCTTC. It yields the protein CASSPSLYSYNEQFF. The full variable domain, completed using reference TRBV7-3 and TRBJ2-1, is GAGVSQTPSNKVTEKGKYVELRCDPISGHTALYWYRQSLGQGPEFLIYFQGTGAADDSGLPNDRFFAVRPEGSVSTLKIQRTERGDSAVYLCASSPSLYSYNEQFFGPGTRLTVL.

The CDR3 loop is CASSFRGRTFF. The CDR3 DNA sequence: TGTGCCAGCAGCTTCAGGGGGAGGACTTTCTTT. V gene TRBV11-2 combines with J gene TRBJ1-1; 7 positions match TRBD1. The CDR3 has 11 amino acids. J gave up 12 bases and V 3 bases, and 4 bases lay outside the gene matches. The germline gives CDR1 SGHAT, CDR2 FQNNGV.

The table lists this clone with a few counts. The genes are TRBV5-1 and TRBJ2-2; D is possibly TRBD1 or TRBD2 (5 bases each). The CDR3 has 15 residues. Between the trimmed V and J ends, which lost 4 bases and 0 bases, there was a span of 10 bases. CDR1 SGHRS and CDR2 YFSETQ come from the germline V gene. In DNA, the CDR3 is TGCGCCAGCAGCCACCGGGGCTCGAACACCGGGGAGCTGTTTTTT. This translates into CASSHRGSNTGELFF. The whole variable domain, remainder taken from reference TRBV5-1 and TRBJ2-2, is KAGVTQTPRYLIKTRGQQVTLSCSPISGHRSVSWYQQTPGQGLQFLFEYFSETQRNKGNFPGRFSGRQFSNSRSEMNVSTLELGDSALYLCASSHRGSNTGELFFGEGSRLTVL.

This clone was seen only once. The CDR3 sequence: CASSEWAGGLYEQYF. The CDR3 region has the DNA TGTGCCAGCAGTGAATGGGCAGGGGGGCTTTACGAGCAGTACTTC. The genes are TRBV2 and TRBJ2-7; D perhaps matches TRBD1 (7 bases). Trimming took off 2 bases at V and 4 bases at J, with 15 bases between the two ends. Looked up from germline, CDR1 is SNHLY and CDR2 is FYNNEI. This CDR3 is built from 15 residues.

This clone occurred a few times. The chain combines TRBV28 with TRBJ1-5; D unclear. This CDR3 has 16 residues. Per germline, CDR1 MDHEN and CDR2 SYDVKM. V was pared by 3 bases and J by 0 bases, with 12 bases between. CDR3 nucleotide sequence: TGTGCCAGCAGTTTGGGCATCGGCCGTAGCAATCAGCCCCAGCATTTT. Residues: CASSLGIGRSNQPQHF.

This clone was counted only a few times. This rearrangement joins TRBV6-5 to TRBJ2-7, with TRBD2 identical over 8 bases. CDR1 and CDR2 from the germline V gene are MNHEY and SVGAGI. The CDR3 spans 15 residues. The trim removed 0 bases at V and 3 bases at J, leaving 4 bases unmatched. CDR3 DNA: TGTGCCAGCAGTTACTCGAGTGGGACTAGCTACGAGCAGTACTTC. Protein sequence: CASSYSSGTSYEQYF.

This clone was seen a few times. The gene calls are TRBV2 and TRBJ1-2, with 11 bases aligning to TRBD1. The CDR3 totals 13 residues. Germline trimming cut 9 bases from V and 7 bases from J; bases unmatched to any gene: 7. The germline gives CDR1 SNHLY, CDR2 FYNNEI. DNA for the CDR3: TGTGCCAGAGTAGGACAGGGGGCGCCTGGCTACACCTTC. It encodes CARVGQGAPGYTF.

The chain uses TRBV18 and TRBJ1-3; D is perhaps TRBD1 (5 bases). The CDR3 totals 15 residues. In germline, CDR1 is KGHSH, CDR2 LQKENI. V was pared by 1 base and J by 0 bases, with 7 bases between. CDR3 nucleotides: TGTGCCAGCTCACCACAGGGACTCTCTGGAAACACCATATATTTT. Residues: CASSPQGLSGNTIYF.

This clone has more than one count but fewer than ten. This sequence joins TRBV5-1 and TRBJ2-7, with 8 nucleotides matching TRBD1. The ends lost 4 bases at V and 7 bases at J; junction bases unmatched: 7. CDR1 is SGHRS, CDR2 YFSETQ, per germline. CDR3 length equals 13 residues. CDR3 DNA sequence: TGCGCCAGCAGCCCGGACAGGGAGGAAGAGCAGTACTTC. Its protein product is CASSPDREEEQYF.

This clone has just a few counts. This rearrangement joins TRBV5-1 to TRBJ1-1; D remains unclear. CDR1 SGHRS and CDR2 YFSETQ come from the germline V gene. The CDR3 consists of 11 residues. The V and J ends lost 2 bases and 8 bases respectively, with 7 bases between them. CDR3 coding DNA: TGCGCCAGCAGCTTAGGTGGGGAAGCTTTCTTT. It codes for CASSLGGEAFF.

The chain recombines TRBV10-3 with TRBJ1-2, with 9 bases that match TRBD1. After removal of 6 bases from V and 3 bases from J, the junction contained 14 bases not matched to a gene. Germline CDR1 reads ENHRY; CDR2 reads SYGVKD. The CDR3 covers 17 residues. CDR3 in DNA: TGTGCCATCAGAGCCGTGGGACAGGGCTTAGCCGACTATGGCTACACCTTC. This encodes CAIRAVGQGLADYGYTF.

Many counts were recorded for this clone. The rearrangement joins TRBV6-5 to TRBJ2-7; D not certain. CDR3 length: 13 residues. Germline-derived CDR1 and CDR2 are MNHEY and SVGAGI. V was cut by 10 bases and J by 3 bases, with 16 bases left in between. CDR3 amino acids: CATRDTANYEQYF. CDR3 nucleotides: TGTGCCACCCGTGATACGGCCAACTACGAGCAGTACTTC.

V usage is TRBV10-3 and J usage is TRBJ2-7; 7 bases line up with TRBD2. The CDR3 sequence is 10 residues long. The J segment lost 6 bases and the V segment lost 11 bases, leaving 4 bases of the junction unmatched. Per the germline V gene, CDR1 is ENHRY and CDR2 is SYGVKD. CDR3 in DNA: TGTGCCGTGGGGGGGTCCGAGCAGTACTTC. Its translation: CAVGGSEQYF.

In this sample, this clone turned up a few times. The chain recombines TRBV7-2 with TRBJ2-4; D not certain. CDR1 and CDR2 (germline): SGHTA, FQGNSA. The CDR3 is made up of 15 amino acids. Trimming pared 1 base from V and 1 base from J, leaving 8 bases between. CDR3 coding DNA: TGTGCCAGCAGCTTAGGTGCGTTGGCCAAAAACATTCAGTACTTC. Protein: CASSLGALAKNIQYF.

A single count supports this clone. The rearrangement joins TRBV4-3 to TRBJ1-2; D is uncertain. Trimming pared 1 base from V and 8 bases from J, leaving 11 bases between. CDR1 is LGHNA, CDR2 YSLEER, per germline. CDR3 length: 13 residues. CDR3 sequence: CASSQVPRTGYTF. The CDR3 bases are TGCGCCAGCAGCCAAGTCCCCAGAACAGGCTACACCTTC.

This chain connects TRBV28 to TRBJ1-2; TRBD1 agrees at 7 bases. The germline CDR1 and CDR2 sequences are MDHEN and SYDVKM. The CDR3 is 16 residues long. Trimming took 6 bases from V and 0 from J; bases not matched to a gene: 10. The CDR3 reads CASSYPTGTANYGYTF. CDR3 nucleotide sequence: TGTGCCAGCAGCTACCCGACCGGGACAGCTAACTATGGCTACACCTTC.